A single sample gave rise to the 16 T cell receptor beta chains below, sequenced in a study of blood T cell repertoires in COVID-19. Sequencing was performed with immunoSEQ multiplex PCR; in TCRdb, only in-frame clones are kept and a portion is missing. Among 250,000 to 300,000 clones listed, roughly 90% were seen once. The sequenced sample was peripheral blood. Every receptor here comes from a woman aged 25 to 45 with COVID-19, enrolled during active disease.

This chain connects TRBV2 to TRBJ2-7; D is perhaps TRBD1 (5 bases). Germline CDR1 reads SNHLY; CDR2 reads FYNNEI. V was cut by 7 bases and J by 2 bases, with 9 bases left in between. The CDR3 loop spans 12 amino acids. CDR3 sequence (DNA): TGTGCCAGCACACAGGAGACCTACGAGCAGTACTTC. Its protein is CASTQETYEQYF.

This chain connects TRBV28 to TRBJ1-4; a weak D match, TRBD1 (5 bases). CDR1 is MDHEN, CDR2 SYDVKM, per germline. This CDR3 is built from 14 residues. Trimming took off 6 bases at V and 10 bases at J, with 18 bases between the two ends. The CDR3 spells CASRFGGERGKLFF. CDR3 nucleotide sequence: TGTGCCAGCAGGTTCGGGGGGGAGAGGGGAAAACTGTTTTTT.

This clone was seen a single time. This chain connects TRBV12-3 or TRBV12-4 to TRBJ2-3, with a tentative D call TRBD2 (6 bases). V was trimmed by 3 bases and J by 4 bases, leaving 8 bases between them. The CDR3 contains 13 residues. CDR3 sequence reads: CASSLRDADTQYF. CDR3 in DNA: TGTGCCAGCAGTTTGCGGGACGCAGATACGCAGTATTTT.

The V gene is TRBV11-2, the J gene TRBJ2-7; D ambiguous. The length of the CDR3 is 12 residues. V was shortened by 3 bases and J by 2 bases, with 5 bases between the two germline ends. CDR1 and CDR2 from the germline V gene are SGHAT and FQNNGV. CDR3 residues: CASSFHPYEQYF. Written as DNA, the CDR3 is TGTGCCAGCAGCTTCCATCCCTACGAGCAGTACTTC.

This clone was recorded once. V and J are TRBV27 and TRBJ1-6; D is perhaps TRBD1 (6 bases). This CDR3 spans 11 amino acids. The V end lost 5 bases, the J end lost 14 bases, and 10 bases lay between the germline ends. CDR1 and CDR2 (germline): MNHEY, SMNVEV (reference sequence). For the CDR3, the DNA is TGTGCCAGCAGTCCCGGGACAACCCTCCACTTT. Its protein is CASSPGTTLHF.

V usage is TRBV3-1 (or the pseudogene TRBV3-2) and J usage is TRBJ1-1; D not certain. Germline V gives CDR1 LGHDT, CDR2 YNNKEL (reference sequence). V lost 4 bases and J lost 5, with 14 bases in between. This CDR3 spans 14 amino acids. The CDR3 loop reads CASSLFGGETEAFF. The CDR3, as DNA: TGTGCCAGCAGCCTCTTCGGTGGGGAGACTGAAGCTTTCTTT.

This sequence joins TRBV9 and TRBJ2-3, with D possibly matching TRBD2 (5 bases). Germline CDR1 reads SGDLS; CDR2 reads YYNGEE. There are 13 residues in the CDR3. V was pared by 4 bases and J by 9 bases, with 15 bases between. The CDR3 spells CASSPRLARTQYF. CDR3 sequence (DNA): TGTGCCAGCAGCCCCCGGCTAGCAAGGACGCAGTATTTT.

The chain combines TRBV29-1 with TRBJ1-1, with TRBD1 matching over 8 bases. The V gene end was trimmed by 5 bases and the J gene end by 6 bases; junction bases not matched to a gene: 5. CDR1 SQVTM and CDR2 ANQGSEA come from the germline V gene. There are 12 residues in the CDR3. The CDR3 region has the DNA TGCAGCGTTCAGGGGGCCGGGTCTGAAGCTTTCTTT. This sequence encodes CSVQGAGSEAFF.

The J gene is TRBJ2-1, the V gene TRBV30; D perhaps matches TRBD2 (6 bases). The V end was cut by 7 bases, the J end by 0 bases, with 13 bases between. This CDR3 region has 14 residues. CDR1 and CDR2 (germline): GTSNPN, SVGIG (reference sequence). CDR3 sequence (DNA): TGTGCCTTGTTAGCGGACCTCTCCTACAATGAGCAGTTCTTC. Protein: CALLADLSYNEQFF.

V usage is TRBV24-1 and J usage is TRBJ2-2; 7 nucleotides line up with TRBD1. J gave up 5 bases and V 6 bases, and 2 bases lay outside the gene matches. The CDR3 has 13 residues. Per the germline V gene, CDR1 is KGHDR and CDR2 is SFDVKD. The CDR3 is CATSPGGTGELFF. For the CDR3, the DNA is TGTGCCACCAGTCCAGGGGGAACCGGGGAGCTGTTTTTT.

The chain joins TRBV6-5 to TRBJ2-7, with 7 bases that match TRBD1. CDR3 length: 14 amino acids. CDR1 and CDR2 from the germline V gene are MNHEY and SVGAGI. Unmatched junction bases numbered 6, after V lost 5 bases and J lost 2 bases. The CDR3 loop is CASSRTGPTYEQYF. CDR3 in DNA: TGTGCCAGCAGTAGGACAGGCCCAACCTACGAGCAGTACTTC.

This clone was seen only a few times. The V gene is TRBV6-5, the J gene TRBJ1-5; 8 bases fit TRBD1. The CDR3 runs 13 residues. Germline V gene data show CDR1 as MNHEY and CDR2 as SVGAGI. Losses at the gene ends were 6 bases for V and 4 bases for J; bases not matched to a gene: 2. The CDR3 here is CASSRDRNQPQHF. CDR3 nucleotides: TGTGCCAGCAGCCGGGACAGGAATCAGCCCCAGCATTTT.

The CDR3 here is CASSELAEWNEQFF. For the CDR3, the DNA is TGTGCCAGCAGTGAACTAGCGGAGTGGAATGAGCAGTTCTTC. V gene TRBV2 combines with J gene TRBJ2-1; 7 bases agree with TRBD2. The CDR3 covers 14 residues. In germline, CDR1 is SNHLY, CDR2 FYNNEI. V shed 2 bases and J 7 bases; nucleotides not matched to a gene: 5.

V usage is TRBV4-2 and J usage is TRBJ1-1, with unresolved D. CDR3 length equals 15 residues. The germline V gene has CDR1 LGHNA and CDR2 YNFKEQ. Trimming pared 1 base from V and 7 bases from J, leaving 16 bases between. The CDR3 DNA reads TGTGCCAGCAGCCAAGCCGCAGATATGCGGCATGAAGCTTTCTTT. Its translation: CASSQAADMRHEAFF.

Details on this clone: Other DNA sequences in this specimen translate into the identical CDR3. The chain carries TRBV6-5 and TRBJ2-7, with 9 bases identical to TRBD2. V lost 2 bases to trimming and J lost 4 bases; unmatched junction nucleotides: 3. The germline gives CDR1 MNHEY, CDR2 SVGAGI. The CDR3 totals 14 residues. As DNA, the CDR3 is TGTGCCAGCAGTTACAGTGCGGGAGGGTACGAGCAGTACTTC. The encoded protein is CASSYSAGGYEQYF.

V gene TRBV27 combines with J gene TRBJ2-7; TRBD2 matches 8 bases. Germline V gene sequence: CDR1 MNHEY, CDR2 SMNVEV (reference sequence). V was pared by 2 bases and J by 3 bases, with 3 bases of the junction left unmatched. CDR3 size: 14 residues. CDR3 protein: CASSLEREGYEQYF. CDR3 DNA sequence: TGTGCCAGCAGTTTAGAACGGGAGGGCTACGAGCAGTACTTC.